This paragraph reports one T cell receptor (beta chain). This entry belongs to a study of blood T cell repertoires in COVID-19. CDR1 and CDR2 from the germline V gene are MDHEN and SYDVKM. CDR3 size: 14 residues. V was trimmed by 5 bases and J by 7 bases, leaving 15 bases between them. The authors' processing: Researchers report that nucleated cell counts were estimated from reference gene primer amplification. Profiled with immunoSEQ multiplex PCR; TCRdb holds only in-frame clones, not every one. V and J calls and clone size follow that table, whereas D and trimming were derived from the DNA. The data show around 310,000 clones, 70% to 90% seen once.

The sequenced sample consisted of peripheral blood. The origin of this receptor is a woman aged 60 to 75 with acute or convalescent COVID-19. The V gene is TRBV28, the J gene TRBJ1-5; the D gene is possibly TRBD1 (5 bases). The CDR3 is CASSPGRGGQPQHF. The DNA of the CDR3 is TGTGCCAGCAGTCCTGGGAGGGGAGGCCAGCCCCAGCATTTT.